This T cell receptor (beta chain) comes out of a study of T-cell reconstitution after alpha-beta-depleted transplantation in children. This CDR3 contains 14 residues. Trimming cost V 3 bases and J 0 bases, with 9 bases left between them. Unique molecular identifiers were incorporated into the prepared TCRbeta library. A single record per CDR3 protein comes from TCRdb applying MiXCR to the PCR reads. The data hold over 150,000 distinct CDR3 sequences, with about 6.6% observed a single time. The study's findings and limits: Expanded graft clones, several hundred of them, were reportedly the source of alpha-beta T cells about two months after transplant. There were some patients whose high TCRbeta diversity at day 60 came from surviving recipient T cells and thymic progenitors. Once a year had passed after transplant, T-cell counts and diversity came mostly from newly produced T cells.

This clonotype was recorded many times. Its matching antigen is unknown. The chain links TRBV12-3 or TRBV12-4 to TRBJ2-7; D tentatively reads TRBD1 or TRBD2 (5 bases each). The clonotype comes from a boy aged 2 to 10 with acute lymphoblastic leukemia, due to receive a stem cell transplant. Here the sequenced sample was PBMCs, taken before TCRalphabeta/CD19-depleted stem cell transplant. The CDR3 DNA follows: TGTGCCAGCAGTTTTCGGGGCTCCTCCTACGAGCAGTACTTC. Translating it yields CASSFRGSSYEQYF.